One and the same sample provided the 13 T cell receptor beta chains below, sequenced in a study of blood T cell repertoires in COVID-19 (dated by TCRdb to 2018 to 2020). Library construction relied on the immunoSEQ multiplex PCR assay. As stored in TCRdb, this immuneACCESS dataset retains in-frame rearrangements with V and J assigned. A fraction of the clones does not appear; measured against another copy, unresolved V genes explain less than half of the discrepancy, and the remainder lacks a known reason. For this sample the table gives approximately 250,000 clones, of which 88% were detected only once. About 3.4% of the sample lies in the top ten. Specimen: PBMCs or T cells enriched from blood (not recorded which). Receptors originate from a woman aged 35 to 49 who had been exposed to COVID-19.

The genes are TRBV7-2 and TRBJ2-5, with D perhaps matching TRBD2 (6 bases). The ends were cut back, 7 bases at V and 0 bases at J, with 18 bases in the middle. Germline CDR1 reads SGHTA; CDR2 reads FQGNSA. The CDR3 extends over 16 amino acids. CDR3 in amino acids: CASTPKAGVYQETQYF. CDR3 sequence (DNA): TGTGCCAGCACCCCGAAAGCGGGCGTGTACCAAGAGACCCAGTACTTC.

The chain has TRBV28 and TRBJ2-3, with TRBD2 identical over 9 bases. Germline lookup yields CDR1 MDHEN and CDR2 SYDVKM. V lost 7 bases, J lost 2 bases, and 7 bases stayed unmatched. This CDR3 is built from 15 residues. This chain's CDR3 is CASTIAGALTDTQYF. In DNA, the CDR3 is TGTGCCAGCACCATAGCGGGAGCCCTCACAGATACGCAGTATTTT.

The gene calls are TRBV12-3 or TRBV12-4 and TRBJ2-5; TRBD1 matches at 7 bases. CDR3 length: 12 residues. The junction had 9 bases not matched to a gene; V was cut back by 8 bases and J by 9 bases. This CDR3 reads CASGRQGLAQYF. DNA of the CDR3: TGTGCCAGCGGAAGACAGGGTTTGGCCCAGTACTTC.

This chain links TRBV28 with TRBJ1-5, with 8 bases lining up with TRBD1. CDR3 size: 14 residues. Looked up from germline, CDR1 is MDHEN and CDR2 is SYDVKM. Trimming cost V 7 bases and J 7 bases; bases outside gene matches: 9. CDR3 in DNA: TGTGCCAGCATTGGGACAGGAGAACGACAGCCCCAGCATTTT. Translating gives CASIGTGERQPQHF.

The chain joins TRBV19 to TRBJ1-1; TRBD1 is a possible D gene (6 bases). The CDR3 sequence is 14 residues long. Germline V CDR1 and CDR2: LNHDA, SQIVND (reference sequence). Trimming stripped 5 bases from V and 6 bases from J, with 16 bases between. CDR3 DNA sequence: TGTGCCAGTAGTGGCTTCGGGGGGCGCGCTGAAGCTTTCTTT. The encoded protein is CASSGFGGRAEAFF.

The gene calls are TRBV24-1 and TRBJ2-3; the match to TRBD1 covers 10 bases. This CDR3 region has 14 residues. V shed 4 bases, J shed 5 bases, and the junction held 2 bases outside the gene matches. Germline CDR1 KGHDR, CDR2 SFDVKD. The CDR3 protein is CATSETGGGDTQYF. As DNA, the CDR3 is TGTGCCACCAGTGAGACAGGGGGCGGAGATACGCAGTATTTT.

This clone came up once. J is TRBJ2-1 and V is TRBV7-9; 8 bases are a match to TRBD2. The CDR3 has 14 amino acids. Germline CDR1 reads SEHNR; CDR2 reads FQNEAQ (reference sequence). Trimming removed 5 bases from V and 9 bases from J; junction bases left unmatched: 9. CDR3 DNA: TGTGCCAGCAGCCGGGAAGCGGGGGAAGTTGAGCAGTTCTTC. It translates to CASSREAGEVEQFF.

V gene TRBV24-1 combines with J gene TRBJ2-3; 16 nucleotides match TRBD2. The ends lost 3 bases at V and 1 base at J; junction bases unmatched: 6. The CDR3 totals 19 residues. Per the germline V gene, CDR1 is KGHDR and CDR2 is SFDVKD. The CDR3 region is CATSDPGLAGGLGTDTQYF. The CDR3 DNA follows: TGTGCCACCAGTGATCCGGGACTAGCGGGGGGGCTTGGCACAGATACGCAGTATTTT.

This sequence joins TRBV7-9 and TRBJ1-5, with 7 bases matching TRBD1. The germline gives CDR1 SEHNR, CDR2 FQNEAQ (reference sequence). J gave up 5 bases and V 5 bases, and 6 bases lay outside the gene matches. This CDR3 spans 14 amino acids. The CDR3 region is CASSKTGVYQPQHF. The CDR3 DNA sequence: TGTGCCAGCAGCAAAACAGGGGTCTATCAGCCCCAGCATTTT.

The chain carries TRBV18 and TRBJ1-3; 7 positions agree with TRBD1. V trimming: 4 bases; J trimming: 0 bases; junction bases outside the gene matches: 3. This CDR3 is built from 15 residues. Germline V gene data show CDR1 as KGHSH and CDR2 as LQKENI. The CDR3 DNA sequence: TGTGCCAGCTCACGAGGGGGCCCCTCTGGAAACACCATATATTTT. Encoded protein: CASSRGGPSGNTIYF. The variable domain in full, with the rest retrieved from reference TRBV18 and TRBJ1-3, is NAGVMQNPRHLVRRRGQEARLRCSPMKGHSHVYWYRQLPEEGLKFMVYLQKENIIDESGMPKERFSAEFPKEGPSILRIQQVVRGDSAAYFCASSRGGPSGNTIYFGEGSWLTVV.

V is TRBV5-5 and J is TRBJ1-2; tentatively, D is TRBD1 (6 bases). V was cut by 1 base and J by 9 bases, with 16 bases left in between. Germline lookup yields CDR1 SGHKS and CDR2 YYEKEE (reference sequence). This CDR3 spans 14 amino acids. CDR3 sequence (DNA): TGTGCCAGCAGCTTGCGTGGGGGCGAGAGTAGCTACACCTTC. Protein product: CASSLRGGESSYTF.

A few counts support this clone. This chain uses TRBV4-2 with TRBJ2-1, with TRBD2 matching 10 bases. CDR1 LGHNA and CDR2 YNFKEQ come from the germline V gene. V lost 6 bases, J lost 4 bases, and 6 bases stayed unmatched. This CDR3 contains 15 residues. This chain's CDR3 is CASSEAGGLYNEQFF. CDR3 sequence (DNA): TGTGCCAGCAGTGAAGCGGGGGGGCTTTACAATGAGCAGTTCTTC.

This sequence joins TRBV4-1 and TRBJ2-7; D possibly corresponds to TRBD2 (6 bases). This CDR3 is 16 amino acids long. V was shortened by 4 bases and J by 3 bases, with 19 bases between the two germline ends. In germline, CDR1 is MGHRA, CDR2 YSYEKL. The CDR3 is CASSPYPSGRHYEQYF. Written as DNA, the CDR3 is TGCGCCAGCAGCCCCTATCCTTCGGGGAGGCACTACGAGCAGTACTTC.